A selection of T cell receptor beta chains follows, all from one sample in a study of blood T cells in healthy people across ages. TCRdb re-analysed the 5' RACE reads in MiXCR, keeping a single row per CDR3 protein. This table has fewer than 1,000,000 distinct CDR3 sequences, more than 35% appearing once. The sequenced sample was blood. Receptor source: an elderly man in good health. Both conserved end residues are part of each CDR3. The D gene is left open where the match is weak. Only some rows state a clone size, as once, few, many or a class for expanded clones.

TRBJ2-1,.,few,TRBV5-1,TGCGCCAGCAGCTTGGAACTAAACCCCTACAATGAGCAGTTCTTC,CASSLELNPYNEQFF
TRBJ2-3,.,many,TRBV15,TGTGCCACCAGCAGAAAACGACAGGGAGGTTCGGTAGATACGCAGTATTTT,CATSRKRQGGSVDTQYF
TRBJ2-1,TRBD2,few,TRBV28,TGTGCCAGCAGTTCTAGCGGGAGTGTGTACAATGAGCAGTTCTTC,CASSSSGSVYNEQFF
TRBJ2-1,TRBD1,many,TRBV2,TGTGCCAGCAGTGAATCCAGGGGGCCCGTCGGCAATGAGCAGTTCTTC,CASSESRGPVGNEQFF
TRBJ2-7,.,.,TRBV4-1,TGCGCCAGCAGCCAGAGCCCGGGGCTTAGCTCCTACGAGCAGTACTTC,CASSQSPGLSSYEQYF
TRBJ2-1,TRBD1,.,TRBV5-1,TGCGCCAGCAGCTTGCCCTCGACAGGGGGCAATAACAATGAGCAGTTCTTC,CASSLPSTGGNNNEQFF
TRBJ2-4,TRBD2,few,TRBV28,TGTGCCAGCAGTTTCGGGGGGGGGTACGAGCGGTACTTC,CASSFGGGYERYF
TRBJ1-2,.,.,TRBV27,TGTGCCAGCAGGGCAACCGGGTTCGACTATGGCTACACCTTC,CASRATGFDYGYTF
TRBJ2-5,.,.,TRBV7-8,TGTGCCAGCAGCCTTCGGAGCGGTGAGCAGTACTTC,CASSLRSGEQYF
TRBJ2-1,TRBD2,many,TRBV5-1,TGCGCCAGCAGCTTGGAACTAGCGGGAACTGGGAAGTTCTTC,CASSLELAGTGKFF
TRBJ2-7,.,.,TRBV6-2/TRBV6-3,TGTGCCAGCAGTTACAATTACGAGCAGTACTTC,CASSYNYEQYF
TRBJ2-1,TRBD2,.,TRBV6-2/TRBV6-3,TGTGCCAGCGGTACCCCGGGAGGGCCTCATGAGCAGTTCTTC,CASGTPGGPHEQFF
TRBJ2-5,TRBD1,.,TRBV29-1,TGCAGCTCGAGACAGGGGGCATGGAATGAGCAGTACTTC,CSSRQGAWNEQYF
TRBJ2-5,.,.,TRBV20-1,TGCAGTGCTAGAGAGTGGGGCGAGACCCAGTACTTC,CSAREWGETQYF
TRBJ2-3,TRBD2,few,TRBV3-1,TGTGCCAGCAGCCAAGAGATGTGGACTAGCGGGAGTACAGATACGCAGTATTTT,CASSQEMWTSGSTDTQYF
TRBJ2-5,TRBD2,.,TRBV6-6,TGTGCCAGCTTGGACCCGGGAGGGCCCCAAGAGACCCAGTACTTC,CASLDPGGPQETQYF
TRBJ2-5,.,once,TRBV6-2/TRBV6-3,TGTGCCAACAGTGACCAGACGGAGGCCTACGGGCAGTACTTC,CANSDQTEAYGQYF
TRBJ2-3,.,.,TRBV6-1,TGTGCCAGCAGTGAGGATGGTGGCGGTGGGACAGATACGCAGTATTTT,CASSEDGGGGTDTQYF
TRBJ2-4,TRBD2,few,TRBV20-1,TGCAGTGCTAGAGCCCCGGTAGCGGGAATTCAGTACTTC,CSARAPVAGIQYF
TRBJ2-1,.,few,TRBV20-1,TGCAGTGTCAGGGAGGGACAGATCCCCTACAATGAGCAGTTCTTC,CSVREGQIPYNEQFF
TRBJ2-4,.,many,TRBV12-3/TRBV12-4,TGTGCCAGCAGTCCGGCCGGAGGCTTTCCTGGAATTCAGTACTTC,CASSPAGGFPGIQYF
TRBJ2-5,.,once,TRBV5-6,TGTGCCAGCAGCTTGGTGGGCAGGGGGGGGGAGACCCAGTACTTC,CASSLVGRGGETQYF
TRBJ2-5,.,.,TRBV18,TGTGCCAGCTCACCGACAGCGATCCAAGAGACCCAGTACTTC,CASSPTAIQETQYF
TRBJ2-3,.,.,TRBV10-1,TGCGCCAGCAGTGAGTTCCCCGGGACTCTCTCAGATACGCAGTATTTT,CASSEFPGTLSDTQYF
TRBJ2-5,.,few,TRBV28,TGTGCCAGCAGTTCGCCCGGGCCAGCTGGAGAGACCCAGTACTTC,CASSSPGPAGETQYF
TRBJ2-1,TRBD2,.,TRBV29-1,TGCAGCGTTGAAGACCACCAAGGTAGCGGGAGATTTAATGAGCAGTTCTTC,CSVEDHQGSGRFNEQFF